The 6 T cell receptor beta chains in this list originate from one sample, sequenced in a study of CD8 T cells in Susac syndrome. It was with random hexamers that 0.5 to 1 ug RNA was reverse transcribed. TCRdb reprocessed the immunoSEQ multiplex PCR reads with MiXCR, giving one entry per CDR3 protein. The table records fewer than 150,000 distinct CDR3 sequences, under 95% of them present only once. Source material: CD8+ T cells from PBMCs. These TCRs come from a human donor with multiple sclerosis.

This clonotype showed up just once. The V and J genes are TRBV7-9 and TRBJ2-1; tentatively, D is TRBD1 or TRBD2 (5 bases each). The germline CDR1 and CDR2 sequences are SEHNR and FQNEAQ (reference sequence). The CDR3 has 15 residues. The V end lost 7 bases, the J end lost 9 bases, and 22 bases lay between the germline ends. For the CDR3, the DNA is TGTGCCAGCACCCCTCCCGGGGCAGGTGGCGCTGAGCAGTTCTTC. It is translated as CASTPPGAGGAEQFF.

The CDR3 DNA reads TGTGCCAGCAGCCAAGATGGAGGGGATGAGACCCAGTACTTC. It translates to CASSQDGGDETQYF. The rearrangement joins TRBV4-2 to TRBJ2-5; D possibly corresponds to TRBD2 (6 bases). Germline-derived CDR1 and CDR2 are LGHNA and YNFKEQ. The CDR3 has 14 amino acids. V lost 0 bases to trimming and J lost 5 bases, with 10 bases between them.

The genes are TRBV11-2 and TRBJ1-2; no clear D. This CDR3 has 11 amino acids. Deletions cut 1 base from V and 8 bases from J, with 5 bases between. CDR1 is SGHAT, CDR2 FQNNGV, per germline. The CDR3 reads CASSLGAGYTF. In DNA, the CDR3 is TGTGCCAGCAGCTTAGGGGCCGGCTACACCTTC.

This chain links TRBV29-1 with TRBJ2-2; D is possibly TRBD1 (5 bases). The germline V gene has CDR1 SQVTM and CDR2 ANQGSEA. The V end was cut by 3 bases, the J end by 6 bases, with 14 bases between. This CDR3 is 14 amino acids long. The CDR3, as DNA: TGCAGCGTTGACAGGACAACGCGCCCCGGGGAGCTGTTTTTT. Translation gives CSVDRTTRPGELFF.

This rearrangement joins TRBV6-6 to TRBJ2-5, with D tentatively TRBD2 (5 bases). V was cut by 0 bases and J by 5 bases, with 10 bases left in between. Germline values: CDR1 MNHNY, CDR2 SVGAGI (reference sequence). The CDR3 loop spans 14 amino acids. This CDR3 reads CASSYSGPGETQYF. DNA of the CDR3: TGTGCCAGCAGTTACTCGGGCCCGGGGGAGACCCAGTACTTC.

V usage is TRBV19 and J usage is TRBJ2-7; D is unclear. Germline CDR1 LNHDA, CDR2 SQIVND (reference sequence). The CDR3 consists of 15 residues. The germline V and J ends were trimmed by 1 base and 0 bases, with 10 bases remaining between them. This CDR3 is CASSIAPTRSYEQYF. As DNA, the CDR3 is TGTGCCAGTAGTATAGCCCCGACGCGCTCCTACGAGCAGTACTTC.